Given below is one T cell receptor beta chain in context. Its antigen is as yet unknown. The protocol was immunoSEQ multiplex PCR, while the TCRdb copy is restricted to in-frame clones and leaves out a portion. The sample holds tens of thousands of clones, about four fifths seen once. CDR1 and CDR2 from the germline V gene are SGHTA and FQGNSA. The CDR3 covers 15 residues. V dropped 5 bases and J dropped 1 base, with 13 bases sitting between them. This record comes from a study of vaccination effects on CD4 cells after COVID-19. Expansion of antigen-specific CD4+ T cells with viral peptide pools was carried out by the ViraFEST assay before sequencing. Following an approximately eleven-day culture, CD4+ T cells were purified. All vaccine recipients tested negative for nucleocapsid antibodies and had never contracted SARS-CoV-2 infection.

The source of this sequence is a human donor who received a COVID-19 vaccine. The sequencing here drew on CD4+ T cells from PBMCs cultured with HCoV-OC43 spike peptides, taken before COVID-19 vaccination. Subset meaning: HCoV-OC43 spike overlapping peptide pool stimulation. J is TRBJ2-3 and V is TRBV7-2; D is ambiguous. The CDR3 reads CASSLRHLGTDTQYF. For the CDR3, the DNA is TGTGCCAGCAGCCTCCGTCATCTAGGCACAGATACGCAGTATTTT.